Listed here are 19 T cell receptor beta chains from one sample, sequenced in a study of OX40 agonist ivuxolimab in advanced cancers. Libraries were prepared by immunoSEQ multiplex PCR; TCRdb keeps only in-frame clonotypes and omits some of them. The sample has 70,000 or so clones; more than 70% are singletons. The source was CD4+ or CD8+ T cells sorted from blood, collected in a trial of the OX40 agonist ivuxolimab. The source of these receptors is an adult with an advanced solid tumor such as melanoma, head and neck, liver or kidney cancer.

The J gene is TRBJ2-1, the V gene TRBV11-1; TRBD1 matches at 7 bases. With 0 bases clipped from V and 4 bases from J, the junction kept 6 bases outside the gene matches. This CDR3 is built from 16 residues. Germline assignment: CDR1 SGHAT and CDR2 FQDESV (reference sequence). CDR3 coding DNA: TGTGCCAGCAGCTTAGCCATCCGGACAGGTTACAATGAGCAGTTCTTC. As protein: CASSLAIRTGYNEQFF.

The V and J genes are TRBV5-4 and TRBJ1-1; the match to TRBD1 covers 11 bases. Germline assignment: CDR1 SGHNT and CDR2 YYREEE (reference sequence). CDR3 size: 14 residues. V shed 4 bases and J 4 bases; nucleotides not matched to a gene: 3. CDR3 bases: TGTGCCAGCAGCACGGACAGGGGGCTCACTGAAGCTTTCTTT. This translates into CASSTDRGLTEAFF.

This clone was counted once. V gene TRBV6-5 combines with J gene TRBJ2-7; D not resolved. Germline-derived CDR1 and CDR2 are MNHEY and SVGAGI. This CDR3 region has 11 residues. Trimming removed 10 bases from V and 2 bases from J, with 9 bases in between. CDR3 nucleotide sequence: TGTGCCACCAGAAGCACCTACGAGCAGTACTTC. Residues: CATRSTYEQYF.

This clone has a single count. The CDR3 loop reads CASSRDRDYEQYF. CDR3 sequence (DNA): TGTGCCAGCAGCCGGGACAGAGATTACGAGCAGTACTTC. V usage is TRBV11-3 and J usage is TRBJ2-7; 7 bases fit TRBD1. V lost 5 bases to trimming and J lost 4 bases; unmatched junction nucleotides: 5. The CDR3 loop spans 13 amino acids. Germline CDR1 and CDR2: SGHNT and YENEEA.

The chain is built from TRBV2 and TRBJ2-5, with D tentatively TRBD2 (6 bases). The better agreement between TRBJ2-7 and the DNA end casts doubt on the J call. The germline V gene has CDR1 SNHLY and CDR2 FYNNEI. The CDR3 is 11 amino acids. The CDR3 loop reads CASRGLYEQYF. In nucleotides, the CDR3 is TGTGCCAGCAGGGGACTCTACGAGCAGTACTTC.

V is TRBV28 and J is TRBJ2-5, with a possible D match to TRBD2 (7 bases). The V gene lost 1 base and the J gene lost 4 bases, with 10 bases spanning the gap. This CDR3 is built from 14 residues. Germline-derived CDR1 and CDR2 are MDHEN and SYDVKM. DNA of the CDR3: TGTGCCAGCAGTTTATTGGGGGGGCGAGAGACCCAGTACTTC. Translated, it gives CASSLLGGRETQYF.

J is TRBJ2-1 and V is TRBV5-1; D assignment may be TRBD1 or TRBD2 (5 bases each). The CDR3 is 14 residues long. Germline V lookup: CDR1 SGHRS, CDR2 YFSETQ. Trimming left V 0 bases short and J 9 bases short, with 13 bases between. The CDR3 is CASSLGLGLAEQFF. The CDR3 bases are TGCGCCAGCAGCTTGGGGCTGGGGCTAGCTGAGCAGTTCTTC.

The chain recombines TRBV19 with TRBJ1-1; D remains ambiguous. Trimming pared 5 bases from V and 0 bases from J, leaving 7 bases between. Looked up from germline, CDR1 is LNHDA and CDR2 is SQIVND (reference sequence). CDR3 length: 13 amino acids. CDR3 coding DNA: TGTGCCAGTAGTTTTACACTGAACACTGAAGCTTTCTTT. This encodes CASSFTLNTEAFF.

The chain employs TRBV5-8 and TRBJ1-2; D remains unclear. This CDR3 is 15 amino acids long. Germline V lookup: CDR1 SGHTS, CDR2 YDEGEE. Trimming pared 1 base from V and 6 bases from J, leaving 16 bases between. DNA for the CDR3: TGTGCCAGCAGCTTGCGATTAGGGATGGAACATGGCTACACCTTC. Protein: CASSLRLGMEHGYTF.

The V call is TRBV6-5, the J call TRBJ1-5; tentative D call: TRBD1 (5 bases). This CDR3 comprises 14 residues. Germline V gene lookup returns CDR1 MNHEY and CDR2 SVGAGI. The V end was cut by 5 bases, the J end by 2 bases, with 10 bases between. CDR3 loop: CASSPRARNQPQHF. CDR3 sequence (DNA): TGTGCCAGCAGTCCCAGGGCCCGCAATCAGCCCCAGCATTTT.

This clone occurred once. The chain carries TRBV19 and TRBJ1-5, with 10 bases aligning to TRBD1. CDR1 LNHDA and CDR2 SQIVND come from the germline V gene (reference sequence). CDR3 size: 16 residues. Trimming took 6 bases from V and 1 from J; bases not matched to a gene: 6. The CDR3 DNA sequence: TGTGCCAGTAGCCGACAGGGGGCGCCGAGCAATCAGCCCCAGCATTTT. It specifies CASSRQGAPSNQPQHF.

The J gene is TRBJ1-2, the V gene TRBV19; possibly TRBD1 for D (6 bases). Germline CDR1 reads LNHDA; CDR2 reads SQIVND (reference sequence). Trimming removed 3 bases at V and 4 bases at J, with 12 bases between. The CDR3 runs 14 residues. The CDR3 DNA reads as TGTGCCAGTAGTATGGGGGGCGCGGGCTATGGCTACACCTTC. It codes for CASSMGGAGYGYTF.

This sequence joins TRBV11-3 and TRBJ2-6, with 8 bases lining up with TRBD2. In germline, CDR1 is SGHNT, CDR2 YENEEA. After removal of 4 bases from V and 0 bases from J, the junction contained 11 bases not matched to a gene. The CDR3 has 19 residues. CDR3 region: CASSSSGGGPISGANVLTF. The CDR3 coding sequence is TGTGCCAGCAGCTCCTCCGGGGGGGGGCCTATCTCTGGGGCCAACGTCCTGACTTTC.

The chain employs TRBV7-2 and TRBJ1-1; no firm D call. V lost 1 base and J 0 bases, leaving 12 bases between the germline ends. This CDR3 contains 16 residues. In germline, CDR1 is SGHTA, CDR2 FQGNSA. CDR3 protein: CASSLVAGVMNTEAFF. CDR3 bases: TGTGCCAGCAGCTTAGTGGCAGGCGTTATGAACACTGAAGCTTTCTTT. Supplemented by reference TRBV7-2 and TRBJ1-1, the full variable domain reads GAGVSQSPSNKVTEKGKDVELRCDPISGHTALYWYRQSLGQGLEFLIYFQGNSAPDKSGLPSDRFSAERTGGSVSTLTIQRTQQEDSAVYLCASSLVAGVMNTEAFFGQGTRLTVV.

This chain connects TRBV6-1 to TRBJ1-1; D gene uncertain. Trimming took 7 bases from V and 6 from J, leaving 9 bases between them. CDR1 is MNHNS and CDR2 is SASEGT in the germline V gene. The CDR3 has 11 residues. CDR3 protein: CASTGIAEAFF. In DNA form, the CDR3 reads TGTGCCAGCACGGGTATCGCTGAAGCTTTCTTT.

The chain uses TRBV4-2 and TRBJ2-5; weak D call: TRBD2 (6 bases). Looked up from germline, CDR1 is LGHNA and CDR2 is YNFKEQ. The V gene lost 1 base and the J gene lost 5 bases, with 14 bases spanning the gap. The CDR3 contains 15 residues. The CDR3, as DNA: TGTGCCAGCAGCCAAGCCCCCCGGGGGAGGGAGACCCAGTACTTC. This codes for CASSQAPRGRETQYF.

The rearrangement joins TRBV7-9 to TRBJ2-1; 13 bases are shared with TRBD2. V lost 5 bases to trimming and J lost 6 bases; unmatched junction nucleotides: 7. The length of the CDR3 is 16 residues. Germline loops: CDR1 SEHNR, CDR2 FQNEAQ (reference sequence). The CDR3 loop is CASSPPGLAGANEQFF. In DNA, the CDR3 is TGTGCCAGCAGCCCTCCTGGACTAGCGGGGGCCAATGAGCAGTTCTTC. Combining the CDR3 with reference TRBV7-9 and TRBJ2-1 gives the whole variable domain DTGVSQNPRHKITKRGQNVTFRCDPISEHNRLYWYRQTLGQGPEFLTYFQNEAQLEKSRLLSDRFSAERPKGSFSTLEIQRTEQGDSAMYLCASSPPGLAGANEQFFGPGTRLTVL.

The chain employs TRBV28 and TRBJ2-3; no reliable D call. Between the trimmed V and J ends, which lost 2 bases and 4 bases, there was a span of 7 bases. This CDR3 region has 13 residues. Germline V lookup: CDR1 MDHEN, CDR2 SYDVKM. The CDR3 DNA reads TGTGCCAGCAGTTTAACGCCATCAGATACGCAGTATTTT. Protein: CASSLTPSDTQYF.

The V call is TRBV11-1, the J call TRBJ1-2, with D perhaps matching TRBD1 (6 bases). The CDR3 totals 18 residues. Germline CDR1 is SGHAT and CDR2 is FQDESV (reference sequence). V was clipped by 5 bases and J by 2 bases, with 24 bases between them. CDR3 in amino acids: CASSPLTGMTGENYGYTF. CDR3 bases: TGTGCCAGCAGCCCCCTGACCGGTATGACAGGAGAGAACTATGGCTACACCTTC.